The 20 T cell receptor beta chains given below trace back to one sample, sequenced in a study of shared clonotypes between healthy human individuals. The method was immunoSEQ multiplex PCR; TCRdb's version includes in-frame clones alone and lacks a portion of them. The data hold over a million clones, with around 97% observed a single time. Sequenced material: naive CD4+ T cells sorted from blood. The subset: CD45RA+ positively selected. Every receptor here comes from a man in his thirties or forties in good health.

The J gene is TRBJ2-7, the V gene TRBV28; 7 nucleotides line up with TRBD2. The CDR3 consists of 18 residues. Trimming removed 1 base from V and 4 bases from J; junction bases left unmatched: 16. Germline V gives CDR1 MDHEN, CDR2 SYDVKM. The CDR3 region has the DNA TGTGCCAGCAGTTTATCTAGCGGTCCTTCTCGAACTAGGTACGAGCAGTACTTC. Protein sequence: CASSLSSGPSRTRYEQYF.

J is TRBJ2-2 and V is TRBV7-3, with D perhaps TRBD2 (6 bases). CDR1 is SGHTA, CDR2 FQGTGA, per germline. CDR3 length: 15 amino acids. Trimming shortened V by 6 bases and J by 5 bases, and 16 bases separated the two germline ends. CDR3 sequence: CASRDGGHRTGELFF. The CDR3, as DNA: TGTGCCAGCAGGGACGGAGGGCATAGGACCGGGGAGCTGTTTTTT.

The CDR3 region has the DNA TGTGCCAGCTCACTGGGAAGGAGAGAGCAGTACTTC. Protein sequence: CASSLGRREQYF. V is TRBV18 and J is TRBJ2-7; D not certain. Germline CDR1 is KGHSH and CDR2 is LQKENI. V was clipped by 4 bases and J by 7 bases, with 11 bases between them. This CDR3 contains 12 residues.

The chain is built from TRBV4-3 and TRBJ2-2; D is uncertain. The CDR3 has 13 residues. Germline V gene sequence: CDR1 LGHNA, CDR2 YSLEER. V dropped 0 bases and J dropped 8 bases, with 7 bases sitting between them. The CDR3 loop reads CASSQDYTGELFF. As DNA, the CDR3 is TGCGCCAGCAGCCAAGATTATACTGGGGAGCTGTTTTTT.

The chain joins TRBV11-3 to TRBJ2-2; 9 bases are a match to TRBD2. This CDR3 spans 16 amino acids. From germline, CDR1 is SGHNT and CDR2 YENEEA. V lost 3 bases and J lost 6; bases outside the gene matches: 8. This CDR3 is CASSLTSGRGAGELFF. The CDR3 DNA follows: TGTGCCAGCAGCTTGACTAGCGGCCGGGGCGCCGGGGAGCTGTTTTTT.

This chain joins TRBV7-9 and TRBJ1-3, with D tentatively TRBD1 (6 bases). V was trimmed by 1 base and J by 6 bases, leaving 13 bases between them. This CDR3 has 15 amino acids. Germline loops: CDR1 SEHNR, CDR2 FQNEAQ (reference sequence). The DNA of the CDR3 is TGTGCCAGCAGCTTAGGAGGGACACGGATAAACACCATATATTTT. It yields the protein CASSLGGTRINTIYF.

The chain links TRBV23-1 to TRBJ1-2; 8 positions match TRBD1. TRBV23-1 is an ORF for which the function is uncertain. V lost 1 base and J lost 2; bases outside the gene matches: 9. The CDR3 consists of 17 residues. This chain's CDR3 is CASSQLDGTGGNYGYTF. Here the CDR3 DNA reads TGCGCCAGCAGTCAATTGGATGGGACAGGTGGAAACTATGGCTACACCTTC.

The V and J genes are TRBV7-9 and TRBJ2-7; D gene ambiguous. Germline V gene data show CDR1 as SEHNR and CDR2 as FQNEAQ (reference sequence). Trimming took off 2 bases at V and 4 bases at J, with 12 bases between the two ends. The CDR3 length is 14 residues. CDR3 sequence (DNA): TGTGCCAGCAGCTTAAAGGGCAGGTCGTACGAGCAGTACTTC. This encodes CASSLKGRSYEQYF.

This clone was seen just once. The chain combines TRBV5-1 with TRBJ1-2, with 7 bases identical to TRBD1. The CDR3 runs 15 residues. The trim removed 4 bases at V and 0 bases at J, leaving 6 bases unmatched. Germline values: CDR1 SGHRS, CDR2 YFSETQ. CDR3: CASSRGQIPNYGYTF. The CDR3 bases are TGCGCCAGCAGCAGGGGACAGATACCTAACTATGGCTACACCTTC.

The chain recombines TRBV19 with TRBJ1-2; D remains unclear. The CDR3 runs 15 residues. The V and J ends lost 4 bases and 8 bases respectively, with 20 bases between them. Looked up from germline, CDR1 is LNHDA and CDR2 is SQIVND (reference sequence). The CDR3 DNA reads as TGTGCCAGTAGTACGACATCCGGGAACAACGGAGGCTACACCTTC. This gives the protein CASSTTSGNNGGYTF.

This chain links TRBV21-1 with TRBJ2-1; TRBD1, the D gene given by the table, was not confirmed from the DNA. TRBV21-1 corresponds to a pseudogene. CDR3 length: 18 amino acids. The CDR3 DNA is TGTGCCAGCAGCAGACGGGACAGGCCGAAGAGCTCCTACAATGAGCAGTTCTTC. Protein product: CASSRRDRPKSSYNEQFF.

J is TRBJ1-5 and V is TRBV10-3, with 7 bases that match TRBD1. Germline V gives CDR1 ENHRY, CDR2 SYGVKD. The CDR3 spans 15 residues. V was pared by 5 bases and J by 2 bases, with 6 bases of the junction left unmatched. CDR3 bases: TGTGCCATCAGTTCACAGGGGAATGGCAATCAGCCCCAGCATTTT. The encoded protein is CAISSQGNGNQPQHF.

V gene TRBV28 combines with J gene TRBJ1-2; TRBD1 matches at 8 bases. V dropped 7 bases and J dropped 8; count of bases not matched to a gene: 6. Germline assignment: CDR1 MDHEN and CDR2 SYDVKM. The CDR3 has 12 residues. The DNA of the CDR3 is TGTGCCAGCACCTACAGGGGGTACGGCTACACCTTC. As protein: CASTYRGYGYTF.

In this sample, this clone turned up once. This same CDR3 is encoded by further DNA sequences in the sample. The chain carries TRBV5-1 and TRBJ2-1, with a tentative D call TRBD2 (5 bases). Germline-derived CDR1 and CDR2 are SGHRS and YFSETQ. This CDR3 contains 15 residues. Between the trimmed V and J ends, which lost 0 bases and 4 bases, there was a span of 11 bases. CDR3 residues: CASSLALAGYNEQFF. The DNA of the CDR3 is TGCGCCAGCAGCTTGGCTCTAGCAGGATACAATGAGCAGTTCTTC.

The chain couples TRBV30 to TRBJ2-3, with 7 bases lining up with TRBD1. Unmatched junction bases numbered 4, after V lost 2 bases and J lost 2 bases. CDR3 length: 14 residues. The germline CDR1 and CDR2 sequences are GTSNPN and SVGIG (reference sequence). As DNA, the CDR3 is TGTGCCTGGAGTCGAGGGACAGCCACAGATACGCAGTATTTT. Amino acids: CAWSRGTATDTQYF.

This chain links TRBV7-3 with TRBJ2-1, with D unclear. Germline CDR1 SGHTA, CDR2 FQGTGA. The V and J ends lost 0 bases and 4 bases respectively, with 10 bases between them. CDR3 length: 15 amino acids. In DNA, the CDR3 is TGTGCCAGCAGCTTAACTGCCGCCCTATACAATGAGCAGTTCTTC. Amino acids: CASSLTAALYNEQFF. Full variable domain (missing parts from reference TRBV7-3 and TRBJ2-1): GAGVSQTPSNKVTEKGKYVELRCDPISGHTALYWYRQSLGQGPEFLIYFQGTGAADDSGLPNDRFFAVRPEGSVSTLKIQRTERGDSAVYLCASSLTAALYNEQFFGPGTRLTVL.

This chain joins TRBV5-5 and TRBJ2-7; D possibly corresponds to TRBD1 (6 bases). CDR3 length: 14 residues. Germline CDR1 and CDR2: SGHKS and YYEKEE (reference sequence). V was trimmed by 4 bases and J by 1 base, leaving 12 bases between them. The CDR3 DNA is TGTGCCAGCAGCCCAAGGACAGTATCCTACGAGCAGTACTTC. This sequence encodes CASSPRTVSYEQYF.

This sequence joins TRBV10-3 and TRBJ2-1; 7 nucleotides line up with TRBD2. Per germline, CDR1 ENHRY and CDR2 SYGVKD. V lost 2 bases and J lost 12; bases outside the gene matches: 4. The length of the CDR3 is 12 residues. The CDR3 reads CAISEGPSGQFF. The CDR3 region has the DNA TGTGCCATCAGTGAGGGCCCTAGCGGGCAGTTCTTC.

V gene TRBV28 combines with J gene TRBJ2-3; the D is unclear. Germline V CDR1 and CDR2: MDHEN, SYDVKM. The CDR3 length is 13 residues. V gave up 2 bases and J gave up 4 bases, with 7 bases separating them. The CDR3 DNA reads as TGTGCCAGCAGTTTAGCGGTGGCAGATACGCAGTATTTT. Amino acids: CASSLAVADTQYF.

The CDR3 DNA reads as TGTGCCAGCACCCCCAGGGCCTACGCGGGGGAGCAGTACTTC. This gives the protein CASTPRAYAGEQYF. The genes are TRBV2 and TRBJ2-7; a weak D match, TRBD2 (6 bases). CDR3 length equals 14 residues. V dropped 7 bases and J dropped 7 bases, with 20 bases sitting between them. In germline, CDR1 is SNHLY, CDR2 FYNNEI.